This entry describes one TCR beta chain. The antigen is unknown. TCRdb's table, derived via immunoSEQ multiplex PCR, lists solely in-frame clones and lacks some. This table has 130,000 or so clones, roughly 89% appearing once. This entry is derived from a study of T cell responses to AZD1222 COVID-19 vaccine. Study-wide findings and caveats: Seropositive AZD1222 recipients at baseline numbered only six or seven.

V lost 6 bases and J lost 2, with 11 bases in between. CDR1 and CDR2 (germline): MNHNY, SVGAGI (reference sequence). The CDR3 contains 14 residues. The chain employs TRBV6-6 and TRBJ1-3; no definite D call. This TCR was sampled from an adult in good health. This specimen consisted of peripheral blood, obtained on day 0 of AZD1222 vaccination. The CDR3 DNA sequence: TGTGCCAGCAGGACCGTCAGCCCTGGAAACACCATATATTTT. It specifies CASRTVSPGNTIYF.